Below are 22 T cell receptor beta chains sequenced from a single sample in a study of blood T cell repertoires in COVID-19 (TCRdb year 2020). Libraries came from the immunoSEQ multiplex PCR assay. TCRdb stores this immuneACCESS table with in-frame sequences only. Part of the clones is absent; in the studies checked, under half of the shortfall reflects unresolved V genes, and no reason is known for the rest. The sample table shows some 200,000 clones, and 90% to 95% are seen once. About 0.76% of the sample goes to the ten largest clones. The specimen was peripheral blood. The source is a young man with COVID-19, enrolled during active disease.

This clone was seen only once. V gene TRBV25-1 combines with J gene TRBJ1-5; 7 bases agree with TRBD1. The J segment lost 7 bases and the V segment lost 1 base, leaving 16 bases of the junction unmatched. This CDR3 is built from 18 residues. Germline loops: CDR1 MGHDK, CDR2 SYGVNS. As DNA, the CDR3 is TGTGCCAGCAGTGAATGGAAGACAGGGCTGGATTCGGGGCAGCCCCAGCATTTT. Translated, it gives CASSEWKTGLDSGQPQHF.

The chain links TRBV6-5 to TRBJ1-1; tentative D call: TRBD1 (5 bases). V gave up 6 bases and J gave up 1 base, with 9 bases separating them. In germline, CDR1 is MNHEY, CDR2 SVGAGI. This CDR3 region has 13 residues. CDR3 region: CASRGTGNTEAFF. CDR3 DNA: TGTGCCAGCAGGGGGACTGGGAACACTGAAGCTTTCTTT.

CDR3 amino acids: CASSRLTYEQYF. The CDR3 DNA sequence: TGTGCCAGCAGCCGTTTAACCTACGAGCAGTACTTC. The rearrangement links TRBV3-1 (or the pseudogene TRBV3-2) to TRBJ2-7; D is undetermined. The CDR3 runs 12 residues. Germline V gene data show CDR1 as LGHDT and CDR2 as YNNKEL (reference sequence). V was shortened by 4 bases and J by 2 bases, with 6 bases between the two germline ends.

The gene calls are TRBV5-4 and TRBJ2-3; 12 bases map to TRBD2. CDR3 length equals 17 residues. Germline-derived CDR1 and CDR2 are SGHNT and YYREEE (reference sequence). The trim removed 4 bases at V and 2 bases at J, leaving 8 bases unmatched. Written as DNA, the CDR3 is TGTGCCAGCAGCCCTTCACTAGCGGGGGGCTACACAGATACGCAGTATTTT. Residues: CASSPSLAGGYTDTQYF.

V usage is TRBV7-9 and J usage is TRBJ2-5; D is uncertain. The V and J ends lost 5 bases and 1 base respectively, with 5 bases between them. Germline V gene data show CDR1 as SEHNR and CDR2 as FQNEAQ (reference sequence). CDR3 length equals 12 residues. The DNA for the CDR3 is TGTGCCAGCAGCAGAGCCCAAGAGACCCAGTACTTC. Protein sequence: CASSRAQETQYF.

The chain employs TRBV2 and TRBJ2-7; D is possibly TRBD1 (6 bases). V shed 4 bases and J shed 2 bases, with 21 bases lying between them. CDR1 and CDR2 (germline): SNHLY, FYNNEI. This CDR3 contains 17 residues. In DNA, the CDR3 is TGTGCCAGCAGTGTTGGGGGCTTTGGCGGGCGTGCCTACGAGCAGTACTTC. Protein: CASSVGGFGGRAYEQYF.

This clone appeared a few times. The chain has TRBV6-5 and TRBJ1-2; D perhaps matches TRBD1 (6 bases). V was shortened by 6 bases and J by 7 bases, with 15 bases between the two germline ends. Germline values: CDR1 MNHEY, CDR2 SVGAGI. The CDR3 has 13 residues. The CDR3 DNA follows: TGTGCCAGCAGCCCGAGAGGGGGTTTTGGCTACACCTTC. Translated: CASSPRGGFGYTF.

CDR3 DNA: TGTGCCAGCAGCCAACAACATGGGGGAGGAGAGACCCAGTACTTC. Its translation: CASSQQHGGGETQYF. The genes are TRBV3-1 (or the pseudogene TRBV3-2) and TRBJ2-5, with a weak D call TRBD2 (6 bases). CDR1 LGHDT and CDR2 YNNKEL come from the germline V gene (reference sequence). The CDR3 length is 15 residues. V was clipped by 2 bases and J by 4 bases, with 14 bases between them.

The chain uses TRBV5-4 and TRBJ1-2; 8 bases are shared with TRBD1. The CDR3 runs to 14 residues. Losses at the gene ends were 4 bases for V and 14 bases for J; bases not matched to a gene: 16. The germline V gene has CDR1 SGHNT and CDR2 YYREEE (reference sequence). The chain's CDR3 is CASSPNRQGRVTTF. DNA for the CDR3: TGTGCCAGCAGCCCCAACCGACAGGGGAGGGTTACGACCTTC. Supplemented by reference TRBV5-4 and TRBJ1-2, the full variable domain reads ETGVTQSPTHLIKTRGQQVTLRCSSQSGHNTVSWYQQALGQGPQFIFQYYREEENGRGNFPPRFSGLQFPNYSSELNVNALELDDSALYLCASSPNRQGRVTTFGSGTRLTVV.

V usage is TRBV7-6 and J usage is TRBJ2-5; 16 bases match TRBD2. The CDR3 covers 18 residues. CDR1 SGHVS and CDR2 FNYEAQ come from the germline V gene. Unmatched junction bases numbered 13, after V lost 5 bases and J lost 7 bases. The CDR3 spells CASSQGTSGGAFVGTQYF. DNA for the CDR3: TGTGCCAGCAGCCAGGGGACTAGCGGGGGGGCCTTCGTGGGGACCCAGTACTTC. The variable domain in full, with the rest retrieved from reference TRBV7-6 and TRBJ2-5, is GAGVSQSPRYKVTKRGQDVALRCDPISGHVSLYWYRQALGQGPEFLTYFNYEAQQDKSGLPNDRFSAERPEGSISTLTIQRTEQRDSAMYRCASSQGTSGGAFVGTQYFGPGTRLLVL.

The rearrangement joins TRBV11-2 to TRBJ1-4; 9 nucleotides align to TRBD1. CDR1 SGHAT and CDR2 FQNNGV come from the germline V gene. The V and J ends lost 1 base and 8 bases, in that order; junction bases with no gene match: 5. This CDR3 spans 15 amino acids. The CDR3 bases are TGTGCCAGCAGCTTAGGGGGACAGGGAGGCGAAAAACTGTTTTTT. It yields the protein CASSLGGQGGEKLFF.

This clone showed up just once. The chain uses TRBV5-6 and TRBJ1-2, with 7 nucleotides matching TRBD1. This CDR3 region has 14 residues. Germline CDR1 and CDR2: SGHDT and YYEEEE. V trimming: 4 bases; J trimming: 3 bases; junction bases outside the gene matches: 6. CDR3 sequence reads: CASSADGTDYGYTF. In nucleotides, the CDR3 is TGTGCCAGCAGCGCCGACGGGACAGACTATGGCTACACCTTC.

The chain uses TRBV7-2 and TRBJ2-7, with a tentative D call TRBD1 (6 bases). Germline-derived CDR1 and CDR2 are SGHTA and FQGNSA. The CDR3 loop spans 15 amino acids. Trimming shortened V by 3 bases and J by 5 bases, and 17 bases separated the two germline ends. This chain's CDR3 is CASSFGGQGFDEQYF. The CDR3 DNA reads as TGTGCCAGCAGCTTTGGCGGTCAGGGGTTCGACGAGCAGTACTTC.

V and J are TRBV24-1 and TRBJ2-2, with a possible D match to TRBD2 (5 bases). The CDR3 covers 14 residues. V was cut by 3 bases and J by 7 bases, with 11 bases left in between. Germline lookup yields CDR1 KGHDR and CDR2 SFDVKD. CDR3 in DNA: TGTGCCACCAGTGATAGAGGGTACGGCGGGGAGCTGTTTTTT. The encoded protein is CATSDRGYGGELFF.

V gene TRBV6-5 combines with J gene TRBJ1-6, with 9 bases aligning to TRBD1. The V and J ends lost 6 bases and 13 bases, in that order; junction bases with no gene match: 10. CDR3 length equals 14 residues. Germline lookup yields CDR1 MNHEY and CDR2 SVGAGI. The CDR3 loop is CASSPGTGIFPLHF. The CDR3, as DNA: TGTGCCAGCAGCCCCGGGACAGGGATTTTTCCCCTCCACTTT.

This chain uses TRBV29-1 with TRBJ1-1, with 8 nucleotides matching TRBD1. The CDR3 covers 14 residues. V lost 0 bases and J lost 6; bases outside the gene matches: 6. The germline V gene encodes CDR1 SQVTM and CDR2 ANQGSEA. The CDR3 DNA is TGCAGCGTTGAAGATGGACAGGGTAGGGCTGAAGCTTTCTTT. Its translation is CSVEDGQGRAEAFF. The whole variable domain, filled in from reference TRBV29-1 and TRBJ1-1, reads SAVISQKPSRDICQRGTSLTIQCQVDSQVTMMFWYRQQPGQSLTLIATANQGSEATYESGFVIDKFPISRPNLTFSTLTVSNMSPEDSSIYLCSVEDGQGRAEAFFGQGTRLTVV.

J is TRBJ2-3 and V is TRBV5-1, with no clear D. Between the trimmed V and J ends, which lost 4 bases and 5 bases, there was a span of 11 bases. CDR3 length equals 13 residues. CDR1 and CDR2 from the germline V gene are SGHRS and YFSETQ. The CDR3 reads CASSLSPQDTQYF. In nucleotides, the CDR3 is TGCGCCAGCAGCCTAAGTCCGCAAGATACGCAGTATTTT.

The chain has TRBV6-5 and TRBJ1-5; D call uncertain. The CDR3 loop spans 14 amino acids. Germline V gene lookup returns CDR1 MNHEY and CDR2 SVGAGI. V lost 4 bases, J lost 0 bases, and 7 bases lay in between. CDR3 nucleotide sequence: TGTGCCAGCAGTTTACGGGTTAGCAATCAGCCCCAGCATTTT. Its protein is CASSLRVSNQPQHF.

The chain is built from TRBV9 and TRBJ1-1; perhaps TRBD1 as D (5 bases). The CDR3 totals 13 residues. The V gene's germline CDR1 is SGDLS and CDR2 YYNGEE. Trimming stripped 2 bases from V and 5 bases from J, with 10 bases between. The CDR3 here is CASSVTRATEAFF. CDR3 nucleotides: TGTGCCAGCAGCGTTACCAGGGCGACTGAAGCTTTCTTT. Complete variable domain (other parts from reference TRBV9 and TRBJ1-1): DSGVTQTPKHLITATGQRVTLRCSPRSGDLSVYWYQQSLDQGLQFLIQYYNGEERAKGNILERFSAQQFPDLHSELNLSSLELGDSALYFCASSVTRATEAFFGQGTRLTVV.

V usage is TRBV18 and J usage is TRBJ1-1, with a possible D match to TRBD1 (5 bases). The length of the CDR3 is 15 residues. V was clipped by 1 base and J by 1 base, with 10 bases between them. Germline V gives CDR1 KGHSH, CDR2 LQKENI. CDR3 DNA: TGTGCCAGCTCACCACTGGGGGAGGGGAACACTGAAGCTTTCTTT. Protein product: CASSPLGEGNTEAFF.

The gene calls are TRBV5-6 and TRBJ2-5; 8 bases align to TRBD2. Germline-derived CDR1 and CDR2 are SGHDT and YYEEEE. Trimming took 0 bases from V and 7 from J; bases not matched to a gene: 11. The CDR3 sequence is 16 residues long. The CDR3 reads CASSLVGGGPSGTQYF. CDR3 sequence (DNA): TGTGCCAGCAGCTTGGTCGGGGGGGGACCCTCAGGGACCCAGTACTTC. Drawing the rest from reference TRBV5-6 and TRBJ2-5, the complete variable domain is DAGVTQSPTHLIKTRGQQVTLRCSPKSGHDTVSWYQQALGQGPQFIFQYYEEEERQRGNFPDRFSGHQFPNYSSELNVNALLLGDSALYLCASSLVGGGPSGTQYFGPGTRLLVL.

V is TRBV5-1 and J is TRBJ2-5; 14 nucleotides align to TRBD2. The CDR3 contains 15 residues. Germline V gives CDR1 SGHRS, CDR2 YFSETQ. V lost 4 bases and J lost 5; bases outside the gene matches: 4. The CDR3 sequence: CASSKGLAGEETQYF. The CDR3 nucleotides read TGCGCCAGCAGCAAGGGACTAGCGGGGGAGGAGACCCAGTACTTC.